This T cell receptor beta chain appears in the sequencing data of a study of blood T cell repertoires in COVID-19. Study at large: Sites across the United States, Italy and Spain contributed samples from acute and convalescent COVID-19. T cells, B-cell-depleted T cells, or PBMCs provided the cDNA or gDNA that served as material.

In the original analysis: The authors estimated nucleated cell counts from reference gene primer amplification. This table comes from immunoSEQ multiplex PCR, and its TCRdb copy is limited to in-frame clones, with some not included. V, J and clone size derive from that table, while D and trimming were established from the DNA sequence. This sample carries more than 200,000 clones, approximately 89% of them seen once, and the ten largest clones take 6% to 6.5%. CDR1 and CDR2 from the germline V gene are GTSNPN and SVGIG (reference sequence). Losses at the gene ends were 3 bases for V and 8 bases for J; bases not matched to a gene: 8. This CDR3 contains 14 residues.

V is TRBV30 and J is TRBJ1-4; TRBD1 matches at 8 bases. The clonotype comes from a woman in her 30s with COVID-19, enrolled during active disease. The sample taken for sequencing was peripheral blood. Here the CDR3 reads CAWSLGQGSEKLFF. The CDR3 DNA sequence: TGTGCCTGGAGCTTAGGACAGGGAAGCGAAAAACTGTTTTTT. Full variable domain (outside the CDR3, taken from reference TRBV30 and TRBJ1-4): SQTIHQWPATLVQPVGSPLSLECTVEGTSNPNLYWYRQAAGRGLQLLFYSVGIGQISSEVPQNLSASRPQDRQFILSSKKLLLSDSGFYLCAWSLGQGSEKLFFGSGTQLSVL.